This T cell receptor beta chain was observed in a study of cytomegalovirus exposure and HLA in healthy donors. Study conclusions and caveats: Being productive about 90% or about 30% of the time was typical of most TCR beta V segments in an earlier analysis.

Amplification used 60 Vbeta primers and 13 Jbeta primers. Using immunoSEQ multiplex PCR, the repertoire was profiled, and TCRdb retains in-frame clones only, with some absent. The repertoire holds 100,000 to 150,000 clones, with approximately 74% as singletons. Germline values: CDR1 SGHNT, CDR2 YYREEE (reference sequence). The ends lost 2 bases at V and 3 bases at J; junction bases unmatched: 12. This CDR3 contains 17 residues. On this clone: Antigen specificity is unknown.

What was sequenced was PBMCs. This clonotype was sampled from a male donor in good health and CMV-seronegative. This chain uses TRBV5-4 with TRBJ2-7, with 9 bases lining up with TRBD2. The CDR3 region is CASSLISGTSSRYEQYF. Written as DNA, the CDR3 is TGTGCCAGCAGCTTAATCTCCGGGACTAGCAGCCGCTACGAGCAGTACTTC.